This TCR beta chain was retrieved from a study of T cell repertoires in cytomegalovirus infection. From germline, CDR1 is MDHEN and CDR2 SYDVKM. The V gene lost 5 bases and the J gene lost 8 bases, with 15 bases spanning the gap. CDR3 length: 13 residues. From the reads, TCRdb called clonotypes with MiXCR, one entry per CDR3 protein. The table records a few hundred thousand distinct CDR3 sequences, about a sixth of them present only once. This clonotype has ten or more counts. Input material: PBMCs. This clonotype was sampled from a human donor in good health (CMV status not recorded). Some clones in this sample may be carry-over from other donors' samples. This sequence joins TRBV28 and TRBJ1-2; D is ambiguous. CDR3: CASSAGRVSGYTF. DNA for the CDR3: TGTGCCAGCAGTGCGGGGAGGGTGAGCGGCTACACCTTC.